The clone carrying this TCR beta chain occurred once. Germline V CDR1 and CDR2: SGDLS, YYNGEE. The CDR3 contains 12 residues. V dropped 4 bases and J dropped 1 base, with 6 bases sitting between them. Original data processing: Reference gene primer amplification gave nucleated cell count estimates. The data were produced by immunoSEQ multiplex PCR, yet TCRdb's version contains in-frame clones alone and is incomplete. That table supplies the V and J calls and clone size; D and trimming were determined from the DNA. Among 90,000 to 110,000 clones listed, about four fifths were seen once. These data originate in a study of blood T cell repertoires in COVID-19. Across the study: COVID-19 samples from acute and convalescent phases originated in the United States, Italy and Spain. T cells, B-cell-depleted T cells, or PBMCs supplied cDNA or gDNA.

The receptor comes from an older man with acute or convalescent COVID-19. V and J are TRBV9 and TRBJ2-7; no firm D call. The sequenced sample was peripheral blood. This CDR3 reads CASSSQSYEQYF. In nucleotides, the CDR3 is TGTGCCAGCAGCTCCCAGTCCTACGAGCAGTACTTC.